Listed here is a single TCR beta chain. This CDR3 has 14 amino acids. The germline V gene has CDR1 MNHEY and CDR2 SMNVEV (reference sequence). V was clipped by 6 bases and J by 4 bases, with 12 bases between them. The unexposed donors gave CD4+ T cells in 2011-2018, prior to COVID-19. The data stem from a study of CD4 T cells in relation to SARS-CoV-2 and coronaviruses. The overall study: The restricting HLA molecule for shared crossreactive spike epitopes was mapped.

Using immunoSEQ multiplex PCR, the repertoire was profiled, and TCRdb retains in-frame clones only, with some absent. This sample carries around 70,000 clones, 87% of them seen once, and the ten largest clones take around 1.5%. The chain is built from TRBV27 and TRBJ1-4; D is possibly TRBD1 (6 bases). The clonotype was recovered from a human donor in good health. Sequencing input: memory CD4+ T cells from PBMCs. The CDR3 DNA sequence: TGTGCCAGCAGCCAGGACAGCCATAATGAAAAACTGTTTTTT. Translating gives CASSQDSHNEKLFF.